These 2 T cell receptor beta chains came from one sample sequenced in a study of cytomegalovirus exposure and HLA in healthy donors. PCR amplification relied on 60 Vbeta primers (plus 13 Jbeta primers). Measured with immunoSEQ multiplex PCR; TCRdb has only the in-frame clones, and not every one. The table records 150,000 to 200,000 clones, roughly 85% of them present only once. The specimen sequenced was PBMCs. These receptors were taken from a woman in her twenties or thirties in good health and CMV-seropositive.

V is TRBV9 and J is TRBJ1-3; D call uncertain. V gave up 4 bases and J gave up 4 bases, with 18 bases separating them. Per the germline V gene, CDR1 is SGDLS and CDR2 is YYNGEE. The CDR3 has 16 residues. CDR3 bases: TGTGCCAGCAGCCCGAGAAGTACCCTCTACGGAAACACCATATATTTT. This encodes CASSPRSTLYGNTIYF.

The gene calls are TRBV5-8 and TRBJ2-7; perhaps TRBD1 as D (5 bases). V lost 2 bases and J 0 bases, leaving 9 bases between the germline ends. The germline V gene has CDR1 SGHTS and CDR2 YDEGEE. CDR3 length: 14 amino acids. CDR3 sequence: CASSFRVNSYEQYF. Here the CDR3 DNA reads TGTGCCAGCAGCTTCAGGGTGAACTCCTACGAGCAGTACTTC. The full variable domain, rest sourced from reference TRBV5-8 and TRBJ2-7, is EAGVTQSPTHLIKTRGQQATLRCSPISGHTSVYWYQQALGLGLQFLLWYDEGEERNRGNFPPRFSGRQFPNYSSELNVNALELEDSALYLCASSFRVNSYEQYFGPGTRLTVT.